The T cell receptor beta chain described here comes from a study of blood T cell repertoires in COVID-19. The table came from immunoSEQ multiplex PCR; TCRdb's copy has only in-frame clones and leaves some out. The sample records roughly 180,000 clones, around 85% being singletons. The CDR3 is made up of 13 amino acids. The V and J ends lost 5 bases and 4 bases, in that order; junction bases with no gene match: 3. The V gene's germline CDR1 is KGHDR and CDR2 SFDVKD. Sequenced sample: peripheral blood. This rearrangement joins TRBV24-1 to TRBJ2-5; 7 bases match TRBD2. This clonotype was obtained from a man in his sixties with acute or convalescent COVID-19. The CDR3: CATSGGGLETQYF. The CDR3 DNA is TGTGCCACCAGTGGGGGAGGGCTAGAGACCCAGTACTTC.